Listed below are T cell receptor beta chains from one sample, sequenced in a study of response to subunit inactivated influenza vaccine. TCRdb called the RT-PCR reads again in MiXCR, with one record for every CDR3 protein. Found here are hundreds of thousands of distinct CDR3 sequences, roughly 12% of them singletons; the top ten hold 9.5% to 11%. This sample also belongs to another study, concerning T cells expressing NK-cell markers.

Here the sequenced sample was PBMCs from blood, taken on the day of vaccination. The receptors here all came from a man aged 45-60 years who received an inactivated influenza vaccine. Both conserved end residues are part of each CDR3. D genes are given only for firm matches. The listing skips clone size in some rows; elsewhere it reads once, few, many or a size class.

>TRBV29-1|-|TRBJ2-2|-
CSVLGSYTGELFF
TGCAGCGTGCTTGGCTCGTACACCGGGGAGCTGTTTTTT
>TRBV29-1|-|TRBJ2-2|many
CSVVRDLNTGELFF
TGCAGCGTCGTCCGGGACTTAAACACCGGGGAGCTGTTTTTT
>TRBV10-3|TRBD2|TRBJ2-1|many
CAISDPERGPHNEQFF
TGTGCCATCAGTGACCCGGAGCGGGGGCCCCACAATGAGCAGTTCTTC
>TRBV19|-|TRBJ1-5|few
CASSLTGGHQPQHF
TGTGCCAGTAGTTTGACAGGAGGACATCAGCCCCAGCATTTT
>TRBV3-1|TRBD1|TRBJ2-7|-
CASSRGQVSYEQYF
TGTGCCAGCAGTCGTGGACAGGTATCCTACGAGCAGTACTTC
>TRBV6-1|-|TRBJ2-1|-
CASSWDGYEQFF
TGTGCCAGCAGTTGGGACGGCTATGAGCAGTTCTTC
>TRBV6-6|-|TRBJ2-1|few
CASSYDPYNEQFF
TGTGCCAGCAGTTACGATCCTTACAATGAGCAGTTCTTC
>TRBV28|-|TRBJ2-4|-
CASSFPKNIQYF
TGTGCCAGCAGTTTCCCAAAAAACATTCAGTACTTC
>TRBV29-1|-|TRBJ1-2|few
CSVSGGPNYGYTF
TGCAGCGTTTCGGGCGGGCCTAACTATGGCTACACCTTC
>TRBV15|-|TRBJ1-6|few
CATSRDPGFGNSPLHF
TGTGCCACCAGCAGAGATCCAGGGTTTGGTAATTCACCCCTCCACTTT
>TRBV6-2/TRBV6-3|TRBD1|TRBJ1-2|-
CASSDGTGNYGYTF
TGTGCCAGCAGCGACGGGACAGGGAACTATGGCTACACCTTC
>TRBV7-8|TRBD1|TRBJ1-6|-
CASSLGQGISSVSPLHF
TGTGCCAGCAGCTTGGGACAGGGAATTTCTTCAGTTTCACCCCTCCACTTT
>TRBV5-1|-|TRBJ2-3|many
CASSLLGGSTDTQYF
TGCGCCAGCAGCTTGTTAGGAGGGTCCACAGATACGCAGTATTTT
>TRBV20-1|-|TRBJ2-5|few
CSASVVQETQYF
TGCAGTGCTAGCGTAGTCCAAGAGACCCAGTACTTC
>TRBV7-2|-|TRBJ2-3|-
CASSSSVASTDTQYF
TGTGCCAGCAGCTCTAGCGTCGCTAGCACAGATACGCAGTATTTT
>TRBV28|TRBD1|TRBJ2-5|few
CASYGTAKGTQYF
TGTGCCAGCTACGGGACAGCGAAAGGGACCCAGTACTTC
>TRBV29-1|-|TRBJ2-7|-
CSVGYSPYEQYF
TGCAGCGTTGGATACAGTCCCTACGAGCAGTACTTC
>TRBV5-6|TRBD2|TRBJ2-1|few
CASSARLARNEQFF
TGTGCCAGCAGCGCCAGACTAGCGAGAAATGAGCAGTTCTTC
>TRBV7-2|TRBD2|TRBJ2-3|few
CASSFSLAGNTDTQYF
TGTGCCAGCAGCTTTAGTTTAGCGGGAAACACAGATACGCAGTATTTT
>TRBV4-2|TRBD1|TRBJ2-7|-
CASSQVQGITYEQYF
TGTGCCAGCAGCCAAGTACAGGGGATAACCTACGAGCAGTACTTC
>TRBV20-1|TRBD2|TRBJ2-1|few
CSAGLAGGDNEQFF
TGCAGTGCTGGACTAGCGGGAGGGGACAATGAGCAGTTCTTC
>TRBV20-1|-|TRBJ2-3|few
CSAMSVGSLPDTQYF
TGCAGTGCTATGTCCGTAGGGTCTCTTCCAGATACGCAGTATTTT
>TRBV24-1|-|TRBJ2-5|few
CATSDVGETQYF
TGTGCCACCAGTGACGTGGGGGAGACCCAGTACTTC
>TRBV7-2|-|TRBJ1-5|few
CASSLAQISNQPQHF
TGTGCCAGCAGCTTAGCACAGATTAGCAATCAGCCCCAGCATTTT
>TRBV2|TRBD1|TRBJ1-2|-
CASSLKGQGSNGYTF
TGTGCCAGCAGTTTAAAGGGACAGGGGAGCAACGGCTACACCTTC
>TRBV3-1|-|TRBJ2-2|few
CASSYASNTGELFF
TGTGCCAGCAGCTATGCTTCGAACACCGGGGAGCTGTTTTTT
>TRBV20-1|TRBD2|TRBJ2-1|many
CSARDSTSVYNEQFF
TGCAGTGCTAGAGATAGCACTAGCGTTTACAATGAGCAGTTCTTC
>TRBV3-1|-|TRBJ2-1|-
CASSQEGTGSLQFF
TGTGCCAGCAGCCAAGAGGGTACAGGGTCATTGCAGTTCTTC
>TRBV6-2/TRBV6-3|-|TRBJ2-5|-
CASSYMGDQETQYF
TGTGCCAGCAGTTACATGGGGGACCAAGAGACCCAGTACTTC
>TRBV7-9|-|TRBJ1-4|many
CASSQNRRRNEKLFF
TGTGCCAGCAGCCAAAATCGACGGAGAAATGAAAAACTGTTTTTT
>TRBV28|TRBD1|TRBJ2-3|-
CASNPNRGRTDTQYF
TGTGCCAGCAACCCTAACAGGGGCCGCACAGATACGCAGTATTTT
>TRBV15|TRBD2|TRBJ2-7|few
CATSSRGFGSGGLSSYEQYF
TGTGCCACCAGCTCCCGAGGGTTTGGTAGCGGGGGACTTAGCTCCTACGAGCAGTACTTC
>TRBV28|TRBD2|TRBJ2-7|-
CASSFFGLAGPYEQYF
TGTGCCAGCAGTTTTTTTGGACTAGCGGGGCCCTACGAGCAGTACTTC
>TRBV28|TRBD2|TRBJ2-7|-
CASRTSGNSYEQYF
TGTGCCAGCAGAACTAGCGGGAACTCCTACGAGCAGTACTTC
>TRBV6-1|-|TRBJ1-1|many
CASRTGRPPMNTEAFF
TGTGCCAGCAGAACCGGACGGCCACCTATGAACACTGAAGCTTTCTTT
>TRBV20-1|-|TRBJ2-5|-
CSAQMGGRLETQYF
TGCAGTGCGCAAATGGGGGGCCGGCTGGAGACCCAGTACTTC
>TRBV20-1|-|TRBJ1-1|few
CSASPGTGNTEAFF
TGCAGTGCTAGTCCCGGCACAGGGAACACTGAAGCTTTCTTT
>TRBV11-3|TRBD2|TRBJ2-2|-
CASSPGTSGSRTGELFF
TGTGCCAGCAGCCCCGGGACTAGCGGGAGTCGAACCGGGGAGCTGTTTTTT
>TRBV12-3/TRBV12-4|TRBD2|TRBJ2-5|-
CASSLGGGPSETQYF
TGTGCCAGCAGTTTAGGGGGAGGGCCCTCAGAGACCCAGTACTTC
>TRBV28|-|TRBJ2-3|-
CASSWQHTDTQYF
TGTGCCAGCAGTTGGCAACACACAGATACGCAGTATTTT
>TRBV29-1|-|TRBJ2-7|many
CSVEDRGSFPYEQYF
TGCAGCGTTGAAGACAGGGGTTCTTTCCCCTACGAGCAGTACTTC
>TRBV5-1|-|TRBJ2-5|few
CASRDRWVGQETQYF
TGCGCCAGCAGGGATCGATGGGTCGGCCAAGAGACCCAGTACTTC
>TRBV15|TRBD1|TRBJ2-3|-
CATTPGGQGADTQYF
TGTGCCACCACCCCGGGGGGACAGGGGGCAGATACGCAGTATTTT